This T cell receptor (beta chain) was sequenced in a study of T cells in Graves' hyperthyroidism and ophthalmopathy. With respect to this clonotype: One base away lies a much larger clone, so this may be a sequencing read error.

Those patients with uncontrolled infection, other autoimmune disease, pregnancy or lactation were excluded. Amplified TCR beta CDR3 regions derived from RNA transcripts. Using the HTBI primer set, a first-round RT-PCR was run on the TCR CDR3. From the multiplex PCR reads, TCRdb called clonotypes with MiXCR, one entry per CDR3 protein. The data hold about 640,000 distinct CDR3 sequences, with about a fifth observed a single time. Sequenced: blood. This TCR came from a man younger than 45 with Graves' ophthalmopathy.

DNA of the CDR3: TGCAGTGCTAGAGCTTTCAGGGTTAGAATAGGCACTGAAGCTTTCTTT. It is translated as CSARAFRVRIGTEAFF. This rearrangement joins TRBV20-1 to TRBJ1-1, with D possibly TRBD1 on 5 matching bases. V lost 1 base to trimming and J lost 4 bases, with 19 bases between them. This CDR3 comprises 16 residues. Germline CDR1 DFQATT, CDR2 SNEGSKA (reference sequence).